These 6 T cell receptor beta chains originate from one sample sequenced in a study of T cells after yellow fever vaccination. TCRdb fed the 5' RACE reads into MiXCR, producing one record per CDR3 protein. The table shows roughly 350,000 distinct CDR3 sequences, with roughly 4.3% occurring only once. This specimen was PBMCs, taken 5 days after the yellow fever booster vaccination. The receptors here all came from a man younger than 35 who received the YFV17D yellow fever vaccine.

The J gene is TRBJ1-6, the V gene TRBV5-1, with D possibly matching TRBD1 (5 bases). The CDR3 covers 14 residues. CDR1 and CDR2 (germline): SGHRS, YFSETQ. Trimming left V 4 bases short and J 11 bases short, with 16 bases between. CDR3 DNA: TGCGCCAGCAGCCCGGGGGGAATGGGGGCACCCCTCCACTTT. Amino acids: CASSPGGMGAPLHF.

This clonotype was counted a few times. This chain connects TRBV7-9 to TRBJ1-2, with TRBD1 as a possible D gene (6 bases). The CDR3 runs to 16 residues. The V end was cut by 2 bases, the J end by 0 bases, with 13 bases between. CDR1 and CDR2 from the germline V gene are SEHNR and FQNEAQ (reference sequence). The CDR3, as DNA: TGTGCCAGCAGCTTATGGGGGACACGGTCTAACTATGGCTACACCTTC. Amino acids: CASSLWGTRSNYGYTF.

The V and J genes are TRBV5-4 and TRBJ2-7; D might be TRBD1 or TRBD2, each matching 6 bases. The CDR3 contains 13 residues. Germline assignment: CDR1 SGHNT and CDR2 YYREEE (reference sequence). The germline V and J ends were trimmed by 4 bases and 3 bases, with 11 bases remaining between them. This CDR3 reads CASSTEGDYEQYF. DNA of the CDR3: TGTGCCAGCAGCACGGAGGGGGACTACGAGCAGTACTTC. Full variable domain (rest looked up from reference TRBV5-4 and TRBJ2-7): ETGVTQSPTHLIKTRGQQVTLRCSSQSGHNTVSWYQQALGQGPQFIFQYYREEENGRGNFPPRFSGLQFPNYSSELNVNALELDDSALYLCASSTEGDYEQYFGPGTRLTVT.

The chain is built from TRBV24-1 and TRBJ2-2, with 7 bases that match TRBD2. Germline-derived CDR1 and CDR2 are KGHDR and SFDVKD. The CDR3 contains 14 residues. Unmatched junction bases numbered 4, after V lost 7 bases and J lost 3 bases. The CDR3 DNA reads as TGTGCCACCAGCCCTGGGAGGGACACCGGGGAGCTGTTTTTT. It encodes CATSPGRDTGELFF.

This clonotype was picked up many times. This chain links TRBV2 with TRBJ1-1; no clear D gene. The CDR3 spans 12 residues. Trimming removed 6 bases at V and 5 bases at J, with 10 bases between. The V gene's germline CDR1 is SNHLY and CDR2 FYNNEI. CDR3 nucleotide sequence: TGTGCCAGCAGGACCTCGGGAACTGAAGCTTTCTTT. This encodes CASRTSGTEAFF. Full variable domain (remainder filled in from reference TRBV2 and TRBJ1-1): EPEVTQTPSHQVTQMGQEVILRCVPISNHLYFYWYRQILGQKVEFLVSFYNNEISEKSEIFDDQFSVERPDGSNFTLKIRSTKLEDSAMYFCASRTSGTEAFFGQGTRLTVV.

The CDR3 DNA reads as TGTGCCAGCTCACCCGAGGCGATAAATTCACCCCTCCACTTT. Translating it yields CASSPEAINSPLHF. The V gene is TRBV18, the J gene TRBJ1-6; no definite D call. The CDR3 length is 14 residues. Trimming left V 3 bases short and J 7 bases short, with 10 bases between. Germline V gene lookup returns CDR1 KGHSH and CDR2 LQKENI.